This T cell receptor beta chain was obtained from a study of cytomegalovirus exposure and HLA in healthy donors. Broader study findings: Later analysis demonstrated an association between a missense DCLRE1C variant and TCR beta V- and J-gene trimming.

On this clone: As yet, its antigen is unknown.

This PCR relied on a set of 60 Vbeta primers and 13 Jbeta primers. TCRdb's copy holds only in-frame clones and misses some; the assay was immunoSEQ multiplex PCR. The data contain 200,000 to 250,000 clones, more than 75% of them singletons. V trimming: 5 bases; J trimming: 6 bases; junction bases outside the gene matches: 12. CDR1 is PRHDT, CDR2 FYEKMQ, per germline (reference sequence). The CDR3 contains 17 residues. The receptor comes from a human donor in good health. This rearrangement joins TRBV13 to TRBJ2-7; 14 bases match TRBD2. Sequencing was performed on PBMCs. The CDR3 reads CASSPRGLAGGSSEQYF. The CDR3 DNA is TGTGCCAGCAGCCCCCGAGGACTAGCGGGAGGATCGAGCGAGCAGTACTTC.